A single TCR beta chain is shown here with its context. Some clones are missing from TCRdb's copy, which holds only in-frame ones; the method was immunoSEQ multiplex PCR. Of 120,000 to 150,000 clones listed, 80% to 90% are singletons. This entry belongs to a study of blood T cell repertoires in COVID-19. Study details: Material from acute and convalescent COVID-19 was sourced from the United States, Italy and Spain. T cells, B-cell-depleted T cells, or PBMCs provided the cDNA or gDNA that served as material.

CDR1 and CDR2 (germline): SGHRS, YFSETQ. The CDR3 runs to 14 residues. V lost 4 bases and J lost 1; bases outside the gene matches: 2. This clonotype was obtained from an elderly woman with acute or convalescent COVID-19. The material sequenced was peripheral blood. The rearrangement joins TRBV5-1 to TRBJ1-1, with TRBD1 matching 9 bases. The CDR3 sequence is CASSRGQGNTEAFF. In DNA form, the CDR3 reads TGCGCCAGCAGCAGGGGACAGGGGAACACTGAAGCTTTCTTT.